This T cell receptor (beta chain) was recorded in a study of T cell repertoires in cytomegalovirus infection. In germline, CDR1 is SGHDT, CDR2 YYEEEE. V lost 0 bases, J lost 7 bases, and 8 bases lay in between. CDR3 size: 13 residues. A single record per CDR3 protein comes from TCRdb applying MiXCR to the reads. The sample contains about 130,000 distinct CDR3 sequences, 20% to 30% of which appear only once. This clonotype was seen ten or more times. Antigen: not known. The TCR originated in a human donor in good health (CMV status not recorded). Some clones in this sample may be carry-over from other donors' samples. Input material: PBMCs, sequenced either directly or after in vitro stimulation (not recorded which). This rearrangement joins TRBV5-6 to TRBJ2-1; D is undetermined. DNA of the CDR3: TGTGCCAGCAGCTTGGGGCTTGAGAATGAGCAGTTCTTC. This encodes CASSLGLENEQFF.